This T cell receptor (beta chain) appears in the sequencing data of a study of blood T cell repertoires in COVID-19. Here immunoSEQ multiplex PCR was the method, and the copy in TCRdb shows in-frame clones only, minus some. This sample carries about 260,000 clones, about 90% of them seen once, and the ten largest clones take roughly 3.6%. There are a few counts of this clone. Per germline, CDR1 LGHDT and CDR2 YNNKEL (reference sequence). V was pared by 2 bases and J by 1 base, with 8 bases between. The CDR3 has 14 residues. Sequencing input: peripheral blood. V gene TRBV3-1 (or the pseudogene TRBV3-2) combines with J gene TRBJ1-1; D unresolved. The receptor was isolated from a woman aged 40 to 50 with acute or convalescent COVID-19. For the CDR3, the DNA is TGTGCCAGCAGCCAACAAATACAGAACACTGAAGCTTTCTTT. Amino acid sequence: CASSQQIQNTEAFF.